This T cell receptor (beta chain) was observed in a study of shared clonotypes between healthy human individuals. The DNA input per sorted-subset replicate PCR was roughly 0.2 ug, corresponding to 25,000 to 30,000 T cell genomes. Repertoires were generated with immunoSEQ multiplex PCR, while TCRdb's copy carries only in-frame clones and drops some. The sample contains 2 million to 2.5 million clones, 95% of which appear only once. In the case of this clone: Its antigen remains unidentified.

This CDR3 comprises 13 residues. V was cut by 5 bases and J by 1 base, with 9 bases left in between. Germline V CDR1 and CDR2: SGHKS, YYEKEE (reference sequence). Study-level results: In general, naive subsets displayed greater estimated richness than memory subsets did.

The genes are TRBV5-5 and TRBJ1-1; D perhaps matches TRBD1 (6 bases). The TCR was taken from a man aged 18 to 35 in good health. Material: naive CD4+ T cells sorted from blood. As to subset: CD45RA+ positively selected. The CDR3 DNA sequence: TGTGCCAGCAGGAAGGACAGGAACACTGAAGCTTTCTTT. Protein sequence: CASRKDRNTEAFF.